The 13 T cell receptor beta chains below all came from one sample that was sequenced in a study of T cells after yellow fever vaccination. TCRdb recomputed calls from the 5' RACE reads with MiXCR, one row per CDR3 protein. The data hold around 160,000 distinct CDR3 sequences, with under 7.5% observed a single time. The sample here was CD4+ T cells sorted from PBMCs, taken 5 days after the first yellow fever vaccination. The receptors here all came from a man younger than 35 who received the YFV17D yellow fever vaccine.

This clonotype was picked up many times. The J gene is TRBJ2-7, the V gene TRBV5-4; D is unresolved. The CDR3 has 15 amino acids. Germline CDR1 and CDR2: SGHNT and YYREEE (reference sequence). Trimming took 0 bases from V and 3 from J, leaving 13 bases between them. The CDR3, as DNA: TGTGCCAGCAGCTTGGGTCAGCAGCCGGGCTACGAGCAGTACTTC. Translation gives CASSLGQQPGYEQYF.

There are many counts of this clonotype. CDR3 nucleotides: TGCGCCAGCAGCGGAACAGGGCTCAGCTCCTACGAGCAGTACTTC. Protein sequence: CASSGTGLSSYEQYF. The chain combines TRBV5-1 with TRBJ2-7, with a possible D match to TRBD1 (6 bases). Germline CDR1 reads SGHRS; CDR2 reads YFSETQ. This CDR3 is 15 amino acids long. V gave up 4 bases and J gave up 0 bases, with 14 bases separating them.

Comments on this clonotype: Being one base from a much bigger clone, this may be a read error. The chain links TRBV7-9 to TRBJ2-2; 8 nucleotides align to TRBD1. The CDR3 length is 15 residues. CDR1 is SEHNR, CDR2 FQNEAQ, per germline (reference sequence). V was clipped by 3 bases and J by 7 bases; unmatched bases: 7. The CDR3 DNA sequence: TGTGCCAGCAGCTTGACAGGGGCTTTCATCGGGGAGCTGTTTTTT. Its protein is CASSLTGAFIGELFF.

The chain couples TRBV7-2 to TRBJ1-5; D possibly corresponds to TRBD1 (5 bases). The CDR3 spans 15 residues. Germline loops: CDR1 SGHTA, CDR2 FQGNSA. The V end was cut by 1 base, the J end by 3 bases, with 10 bases between. This CDR3 is CASSLVSGVNQPQHF. The DNA of the CDR3 is TGTGCCAGCAGCTTAGTTTCGGGGGTCAATCAGCCCCAGCATTTT.

This clonotype was seen a few times. The genes are TRBV7-9 and TRBJ2-1, with D perhaps matching TRBD2 (6 bases). The CDR3 contains 16 residues. V was trimmed by 1 base and J by 3 bases, leaving 13 bases between them. The germline V gene encodes CDR1 SEHNR and CDR2 FQNEAQ (reference sequence). CDR3 loop: CASSLGAGLNYNEQFF. CDR3 coding DNA: TGTGCCAGCAGCTTAGGGGCGGGGCTAAACTACAATGAGCAGTTCTTC.

This clonotype was observed at least ten times. The V and J genes are TRBV7-3 and TRBJ2-3, with a weak D call TRBD2 (5 bases). CDR3 length equals 15 residues. CDR1 and CDR2 (germline): SGHTA, FQGTGA. V gave up 5 bases and J gave up 6 bases, with 18 bases separating them. As DNA, the CDR3 is TGTGCCAGCAGCAGAGGAGGTTCTGAGCGGGATACGCAGTATTTT. Amino acid sequence: CASSRGGSERDTQYF.

The chain carries TRBV19 and TRBJ2-7; the D gene could be TRBD1 or TRBD2 (7 bases each). The V gene lost 3 bases and the J gene lost 5 bases, with 14 bases spanning the gap. The CDR3 spans 14 residues. Germline assignment: CDR1 LNHDA and CDR2 SQIVND (reference sequence). This CDR3 reads CASSIRGGLNEQYV. The CDR3 coding sequence is TGTGCCAGTAGTATCAGGGGGGGTCTCAACGAGCAGTACGTC.

The chain combines TRBV29-1 with TRBJ1-5; D gene unclear. Between the trimmed V and J ends, which lost 5 bases and 1 base, there was a span of 12 bases. This CDR3 is 14 amino acids long. Germline V gene lookup returns CDR1 SQVTM and CDR2 ANQGSEA. The CDR3 loop is CSVQDPGSNQPQHF. The CDR3, as DNA: TGCAGCGTTCAGGACCCTGGCAGCAATCAGCCCCAGCATTTT.

This clonotype was seen a few times. The V call is TRBV11-1, the J call TRBJ2-3; 14 bases match TRBD2. Germline CDR1 is SGHAT and CDR2 is FQDESV (reference sequence). The V gene end was trimmed by 5 bases and the J gene end by 0 bases; junction bases not matched to a gene: 7. There are 18 residues in the CDR3. The CDR3 DNA reads as TGTGCCAGCAGCGCCGGGACTAGCGGGGGTCGAAGCACAGATACGCAGTATTTT. Amino acids: CASSAGTSGGRSTDTQYF.

This clonotype was recorded at least ten times. The CDR3 bases are TGCGCCAGCAGCCAAGTCGGGGGAGAGACCCAGTACTTC. It is translated as CASSQVGGETQYF. The V gene is TRBV4-3, the J gene TRBJ2-5, with TRBD2 as a possible D gene (6 bases). The CDR3 length is 13 residues. Trimming removed 1 base at V and 4 bases at J, with 7 bases between. Germline CDR1 reads LGHNA; CDR2 reads YSLEER.

This clonotype has just a few counts. This chain joins TRBV19 and TRBJ1-2; D not resolved. The CDR3 is 15 amino acids. Per the germline V gene, CDR1 is LNHDA and CDR2 is SQIVND (reference sequence). V dropped 5 bases and J dropped 0 bases, with 13 bases sitting between them. CDR3 sequence (DNA): TGTGCCAGTAGTGGGATAACACCTACTAACTATGGCTACACCTTC. It translates to CASSGITPTNYGYTF. The complete variable domain, with remaining parts taken from reference TRBV19 and TRBJ1-2, reads DGGITQSPKYLFRKEGQNVTLSCEQNLNHDAMYWYRQDPGQGLRLIYYSQIVNDFQKGDIAEGYSVSREKKESFPLTVTSAQKNPTAFYLCASSGITPTNYGYTFGSGTRLTVV.

This clonotype was counted between two and nine times. The chain joins TRBV5-1 to TRBJ2-3; a weak D match, TRBD1 (5 bases). Trimming removed 3 bases at V and 2 bases at J, with 10 bases between. The CDR3 spans 14 residues. The germline V gene encodes CDR1 SGHRS and CDR2 YFSETQ. This CDR3 is CASSSNRPTDTQYF. The CDR3 DNA sequence: TGCGCCAGCAGCTCTAACAGGCCCACAGATACGCAGTATTTT.

The sample holds many counts of this clonotype. The rearrangement joins TRBV7-2 to TRBJ1-4, with a tentative D call TRBD1 (5 bases). Trimming took 2 bases from V and 8 from J, leaving 15 bases between them. CDR3 length equals 15 residues. The V gene's germline CDR1 is SGHTA and CDR2 FQGNSA. Here the CDR3 reads CASSLYQQGGEKLFF. The DNA for the CDR3 is TGTGCCAGCAGCTTATATCAGCAGGGTGGAGAAAAACTGTTTTTT.